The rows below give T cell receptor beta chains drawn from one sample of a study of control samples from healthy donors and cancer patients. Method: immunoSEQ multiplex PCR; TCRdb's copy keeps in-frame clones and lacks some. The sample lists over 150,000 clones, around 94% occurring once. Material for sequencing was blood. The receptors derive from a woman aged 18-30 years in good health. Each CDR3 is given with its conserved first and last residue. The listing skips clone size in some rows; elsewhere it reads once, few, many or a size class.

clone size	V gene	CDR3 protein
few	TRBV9	CASSGTGPNQPQHF
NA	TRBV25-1	CASSEGGEKLFF
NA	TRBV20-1	CSAIMNTEAFF
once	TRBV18	CASSPEHNMNTEAFF
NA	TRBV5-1	CASSLGQGEGGYTF
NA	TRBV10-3	CAIRETSGFANTGELFF
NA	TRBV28	CASSLENTEAFF
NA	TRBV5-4	CASSLSGTANYGYTF
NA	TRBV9	CASNRGGLNTEAFF
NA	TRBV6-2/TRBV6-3	CASSPGLGGYTF
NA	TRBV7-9	CASSDIGGAAKRGELFF
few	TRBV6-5	CASSPQQGNYGYTF
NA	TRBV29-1	CSANLGGYTF
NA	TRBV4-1	CASSQGLAESSYEQYF
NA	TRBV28	CASRALLGRGSVRNTEAFF
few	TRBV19	CASTGQGGGYTF
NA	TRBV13	CASSPPGRRETQYF
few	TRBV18	CASSPKGNTEAFF
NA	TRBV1	CTSSQGLSYTF
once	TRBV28	CASSLSMTGGLETQYF
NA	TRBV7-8	CASSPWETWNTGELFF
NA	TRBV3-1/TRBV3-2	CASSLRGGEAFF
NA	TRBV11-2	CASSNRVGDSNQPQHF
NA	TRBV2	CASSGLSGRKNEKLFF
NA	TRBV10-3	CAISDASDSADTQYF
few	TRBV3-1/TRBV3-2	CASSHRSGGEDEQFF
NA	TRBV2	CASTRDTLGETQYF
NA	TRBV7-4	CASSLGYTF
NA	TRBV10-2	CASTRTSGSYNEQFF
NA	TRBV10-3	CAISRDRQILNTEAFF
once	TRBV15	CATSSPIGTGQETQYF
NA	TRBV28	CASSTPGIGGYTF
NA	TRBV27	CASSGTGGAGELFF
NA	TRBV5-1	CASSLGQGINTIYF
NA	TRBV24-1	CATSEGTLGSDTIYF
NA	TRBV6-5	CASSYSIKGVKETQYF
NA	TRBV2	CASSDLLAGLSYEQYF
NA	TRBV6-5	CASTGQFYNEQFF
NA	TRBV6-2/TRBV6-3	CASSYLGGSGNTIYF
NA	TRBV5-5	CASSLGATGGHEKLFF
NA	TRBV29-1	CSVEGQGDLSYNEQFF
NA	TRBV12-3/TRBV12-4	CASSPAAGGYTF
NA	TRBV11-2	CASSLDRVGNYGYTF
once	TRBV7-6	CASSLLRGGNTIYF
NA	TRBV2	CASRSDGYGYTF
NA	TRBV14	CASSGGNTEAFF
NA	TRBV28	CASRQGQGAQGNSPLHF
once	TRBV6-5	CASSSDRAEAFF
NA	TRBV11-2	CASSRARGNTEAFF
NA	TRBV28	CASSLESGGALGANVLTF